Reported below is one TCR beta chain. As yet, its antigen is unknown. The data were obtained in a study of T cell responses to AZD1222 COVID-19 vaccine. Findings and caveats of the study: Most donors were white British and more were female, and clonal diversity was possibly underestimated. Vaccine-associated CD4 TCRs spanned spike, dominant at 160-218 and 743-854. Once two AZD1222 doses were given, Spike-specific TCR breadth and depth went up.

Sequenced by immunoSEQ multiplex PCR; TCRdb stores in-frame clones only, minus some. The data hold some 180,000 clones, with roughly 92% observed a single time. Material: peripheral blood, obtained 28 days after the second AZD1222 dose. The receptor was derived from an adult who received the AZD1222 COVID-19 vaccine.

CDR3 nucleotides: TGTGCCAGCCGACTAGCGGGGGGCACAGATACGCAGTATTTT. It specifies CASRLAGGTDTQYF. The chain employs TRBV6-5 and TRBJ2-3; 12 bases line up with TRBD2. Looked up from germline, CDR1 is MNHEY and CDR2 is SVGAGI. The CDR3 contains 14 residues. V shed 8 bases, J shed 1 base, and the junction held 1 base outside the gene matches.